A selection of T cell receptor beta chains follows, all from one sample in a study of blood T cell repertoires in COVID-19. Produced via immunoSEQ multiplex PCR; TCRdb's table is partial and in-frame only. In the table there are about 150,000 clones, 85% of which are singletons. The material sequenced was peripheral blood. The source of these receptors is a woman aged 55-69 years with COVID-19, enrolled during active disease. CDR3s include the opening cysteine and the closing phenylalanine or tryptophan. A D gene is named only where the DNA matches it firmly. Not every row has a clone size; where given, it reads once, few, many or a size class.

size,V,D,J,length,CDR3,DNA
few,TRBV9,.,TRBJ1-6,14,CASSLGSINSPLHF,TGTGCCAGCAGCCTCGGGAGTATAAATTCACCCCTCCACTTT
.,TRBV5-5,TRBD1,TRBJ2-7,16,CASSLAVTGGRGEQYF,TGTGCCAGCAGCTTGGCTGTGACAGGGGGAAGAGGCGAGCAGTACTTC
.,TRBV28,TRBD1,TRBJ1-2,12,CASSRDRAGYTF,TGTGCCAGCAGCAGGGACAGGGCTGGCTACACCTTC
.,TRBV5-1,TRBD1,TRBJ2-2,16,CASSLGDRGNTGELFF,TGCGCCAGCAGCTTAGGGGACAGGGGGAACACCGGGGAGCTGTTTTTT
.,TRBV13,.,TRBJ2-4,12,CASSSEENIQYF,TGTGCCAGCAGCTCAGAGGAAAACATTCAGTACTTC
.,TRBV5-1,TRBD1,TRBJ1-5,16,CASSSGTGDSNQPQHF,TGCGCCAGCAGCTCCGGGACAGGGGATAGCAATCAGCCCCAGCATTTT
.,TRBV5-1,TRBD1,TRBJ1-1,17,CASSLGGPVFMNTEAFF,TGCGCCAGCAGCTTAGGGGGCCCGGTTTTTATGAACACTGAAGCTTTCTTT
.,TRBV11-2,.,TRBJ1-1,15,CASSSRGVIGAEAFF,TGTGCCAGCAGCTCCCGCGGGGTTATAGGGGCTGAAGCTTTCTTT
once,TRBV27,.,TRBJ2-2,15,CASSPFQGPTGELFF,TGTGCCAGCAGTCCGTTCCAGGGGCCGACCGGGGAGCTGTTTTTT
.,TRBV29-1,TRBD1,TRBJ1-2,14,CSVDGTGAGYGYTF,TGCAGCGTCGATGGGACAGGGGCGGGCTATGGCTACACCTTC
once,TRBV11-2,TRBD1,TRBJ1-2,14,CASSLSRGVFGYTF,TGTGCCAGCAGCTTATCCAGGGGGGTGTTTGGCTACACCTTC
.,TRBV4-1,.,TRBJ1-5,15,CASSQEYFSNQPQHF,TGCGCCAGCAGCCAAGAGTACTTTAGCAATCAGCCCCAGCATTTT
.,TRBV3-1/TRBV3-2,TRBD2,TRBJ2-5,15,CASRSELAGPGTQYF,TGTGCCAGCAGGTCCGAACTAGCGGGGCCCGGGACCCAGTACTTC
.,TRBV12-5,.,TRBJ1-4,17,CASGLVQRGPGNEKLFF,TGTGCTAGTGGTTTGGTACAGCGAGGCCCGGGGAATGAAAAACTGTTTTTT
.,TRBV19,.,TRBJ1-5,16,CASRGGSGGSNQPQHF,TGTGCCAGTAGAGGAGGGTCCGGTGGAAGCAATCAGCCCCAGCATTTT
.,TRBV18,.,TRBJ1-4,14,CASSPSPGYEKLFF,TGTGCCAGCTCACCCAGTCCCGGGTATGAAAAACTGTTTTTT
.,TRBV7-2,.,TRBJ1-2,14,CASSLGVTGQGYTF,TGTGCCAGCAGCTTAGGGGTGACAGGCCAGGGCTACACCTTC
.,TRBV12-3/TRBV12-4,.,TRBJ1-1,13,CASSLMGEGEAFF,TGTGCCAGCAGTTTAATGGGGGAGGGTGAAGCTTTCTTT
.,TRBV5-1,TRBD2,TRBJ2-1,18,CASSLAPFKPAGGPDEFF,TGCGCCAGCAGCTTGGCCCCATTTAAACCAGCGGGAGGGCCGGATGAGTTCTTC
.,TRBV6-5,.,TRBJ2-7,14,CASSSLVNPYEQYF,TGTGCCAGCAGTTCTCTAGTGAACCCCTACGAGCAGTACTTC
.,TRBV5-4,TRBD1,TRBJ1-4,17,CASSQGTGPTLNEKLFF,TGTGCCAGCAGCCAGGGGACAGGCCCGACCTTAAATGAAAAACTGTTTTTT
many,TRBV28,TRBD2,TRBJ2-2,16,CASSLFAGGHTGELFF,TGTGCCAGCAGTTTATTTGCGGGGGGCCACACCGGGGAGCTGTTTTTT
.,TRBV5-1,TRBD1,TRBJ1-1,15,CASSFQGVVETEAFF,TGCGCCAGCAGCTTTCAGGGGGTGGTTGAGACTGAAGCTTTCTTT
.,TRBV19,TRBD1,TRBJ1-2,16,CATNPLTGSRNYGYTF,TGTGCCACCAATCCCCTGACAGGGAGTAGGAACTATGGCTACACCTTC
.,TRBV28,TRBD1,TRBJ1-1,15,CASSSIQGMNTEAFF,TGTGCCAGCAGTTCTATACAGGGGATGAACACTGAAGCTTTCTTT
.,TRBV6-1,.,TRBJ1-4,15,CASSEEQAGDEKLFF,TGTGCCAGCAGTGAAGAGCAGGCGGGGGATGAAAAACTGTTTTTT
.,TRBV7-9,.,TRBJ2-7,13,CASSLETGYEQYF,TGTGCCAGCAGCTTAGAGACAGGTTACGAGCAGTACTTC
.,TRBV9,.,TRBJ1-4,15,CASSVSQRTNEKLFF,TGTGCCAGCAGCGTGTCGCAGCGGACTAATGAAAAACTGTTTTTT
.,TRBV5-1,TRBD1,TRBJ2-3,16,CASSLAPGTGTDTQYF,TGCGCCAGCAGCTTGGCCCCCGGGACAGGCACAGATACGCAGTATTTT
.,TRBV7-3,TRBD2,TRBJ2-2,16,CASSLKPSGRDGELFF,TGTGCCAGCAGCTTAAAACCTAGCGGGAGAGACGGGGAGCTGTTTTTT
.,TRBV19,TRBD1,TRBJ2-7,16,CASSPVSRQGSHEQYF,TGTGCCAGTAGTCCGGTATCGAGACAGGGGAGTCACGAGCAGTACTTC
.,TRBV6-1,.,TRBJ1-1,13,CASSEARVRMRIF,TGTGCCAGCAGTGAAGCCAGGGTTAGAATGAGGATCTTT
.,TRBV11-2,.,TRBJ1-4,13,CASSLRAGIKLFF,TGTGCCAGCAGCTTAAGGGCAGGGATAAAACTGTTTTTT
few,TRBV19,.,TRBJ1-5,15,CASSTVEGSNQPQHF,TGTGCCAGTAGTACCGTGGAGGGGTCAAACCAGCCCCAGCATTTT
.,TRBV3-1/TRBV3-2,TRBD1,TRBJ1-2,14,CASSLQGADYGYTF,TGTGCCAGCAGCCTACAGGGGGCAGACTATGGCTACACCTTC
.,TRBV19,TRBD1,TRBJ2-2,15,CASRPSGGYTGELFF,TGTGCCAGTAGGCCCTCAGGGGGATACACCGGGGAGCTGTTTTTT
.,TRBV21-1,.,TRBJ2-2,18,CASSKGPRDRITAGELFF,TGTGCCAGCAGCAAAGGGCCTCGGGACAGGATTACGGCCGGGGAGCTGTTTTTT
.,TRBV5-1,TRBD2,TRBJ2-1,15,CASSLGTSGYNEQFF,TGCGCCAGCAGCCTCGGGACTAGCGGTTACAATGAGCAGTTCTTC
.,TRBV5-8,.,TRBJ1-5,15,CASSLPDSTYQPQHF,TGTGCCAGCAGCTTGCCAGACAGCACCTATCAGCCCCAGCATTTT
.,TRBV5-1,TRBD1,TRBJ2-3,16,CASSRGTGKFLDTQYF,TGCGCCAGCAGCCGCGGGACAGGAAAATTCTTGGATACGCAGTATTTT
.,TRBV5-1,TRBD1,TRBJ2-3,15,CASRPDRGKVDTQYF,TGCGCCAGCAGGCCGGACAGGGGCAAGGTAGATACGCAGTATTTT
.,TRBV7-2,TRBD2,TRBJ2-3,14,CASSSGGVPDTQYF,TGTGCCAGCAGCTCCGGGGGGGTACCAGATACGCAGTATTTT
.,TRBV7-9,TRBD1,TRBJ1-2,16,CASSDSRTGGRYGYTF,TGTGCCAGCAGCGATTCCCGAACAGGGGGCCGGTATGGCTACACCTTC
.,TRBV24-1,TRBD2,TRBJ2-1,17,CATSDSGLAGGYNEQFF,TGTGCCACCAGTGACTCGGGACTAGCGGGAGGCTACAATGAGCAGTTCTTC
.,TRBV6-5,.,TRBJ1-1,13,CASSYERESEAFF,TGTGCCAGCAGTTACGAGCGGGAATCTGAAGCTTTCTTT
.,TRBV5-1,.,TRBJ1-3,14,CASSLREQQTTIYF,TGCGCCAGCAGCTTGCGGGAACAACAAACGACCATATATTTT
once,TRBV19,.,TRBJ1-2,14,CASSIGPEGYGYTF,TGTGCCAGTAGTATAGGGCCAGAGGGCTATGGCTACACCTTC
.,TRBV29-1,.,TRBJ2-5,12,CSVEENQETQYF,TGCAGCGTTGAGGAGAACCAAGAGACCCAGTACTTC
once,TRBV19,TRBD2,TRBJ2-7,16,CASSIKKTSGSYEQYF,TGTGCCAGTAGTATTAAGAAAACTAGCGGGAGTTACGAGCAGTACTTC
.,TRBV7-2,TRBD1,TRBJ1-2,11,CASRTGGGYTF,TGTGCCAGCAGGACAGGGGGTGGCTACACCTTC
.,TRBV6-5,.,TRBJ1-1,13,CAARVITGAEAFF,TGTGCCGCAAGGGTAATTACCGGGGCTGAAGCTTTCTTT
.,TRBV12-3/TRBV12-4,.,TRBJ1-1,12,CASSRSGTEAFF,TGTGCCAGCAGTCGGTCGGGCACTGAAGCTTTCTTT
.,TRBV5-5,.,TRBJ1-5,15,CASSLAGGDNQPQHF,TGTGCCAGCAGCTTGGCCGGTGGAGACAATCAGCCCCAGCATTTT
.,TRBV6-2/TRBV6-3,.,TRBJ1-2,13,CASSYGRNFGYTF,TGTGCCAGCAGTTACGGGAGGAACTTTGGCTACACCTTC
.,TRBV9,.,TRBJ1-2,15,CASSVVPDTNYGYTF,TGTGCCAGCAGCGTAGTGCCAGACACCAACTATGGCTACACCTTC
.,TRBV6-5,.,TRBJ1-4,13,CASRADLGEKLFF,TGTGCCAGCAGGGCGGACTTAGGTGAAAAACTGTTTTTT
.,TRBV6-6,.,TRBJ1-5,16,CASFPEGGYSNQPQHF,TGTGCCAGCTTCCCAGAAGGGGGATATAGCAATCAGCCCCAGCATTTT
.,TRBV5-1,TRBD2,TRBJ2-2,17,CASSWGLAARTTGELFF,TGCGCCAGCAGCTGGGGACTAGCGGCTCGTACAACCGGGGAGCTGTTTTTT
.,TRBV4-2,.,TRBJ2-3,14,CASSQEQGTDTQYF,TGTGCCAGCAGCCAAGAACAGGGCACAGATACGCAGTATTTT
.,TRBV7-9,.,TRBJ1-2,14,CASMIRGGNYGYTF,TGTGCCAGCATGATACGGGGTGGGAACTATGGCTACACCTTC